This paragraph covers one T cell receptor beta chain sequence. The J segment lost 5 bases and the V segment lost 10 bases, leaving 10 bases of the junction unmatched. The germline V gene has CDR1 WSHSY and CDR2 SAAADI. The CDR3 extends over 15 amino acids. This sample was included in a study of blood T cell repertoires in COVID-19. At the level of the study: Donors in the United States, Italy and Spain gave samples during acute or convalescent COVID-19. Sources were T cells, B-cell-depleted T cells, or PBMCs; the material itself was cDNA or gDNA.

In the authors' workflow: Researchers report that nucleated cell counts were estimated from reference gene primer amplification. TCRdb's copy holds only in-frame clones and misses some; the assay was immunoSEQ multiplex PCR. That table gives V, J and clone size, and the DNA gave D and trimming. Among around 340,000 clones listed, around 83% were seen once. The clonotype comes from a man aged 25-45 years with active or convalescent COVID-19. The V call is TRBV10-2, the J call TRBJ2-1; 11 bases match TRBD2. Sequencing was carried out using peripheral blood. The chain's CDR3 is CATLLLAGGNNEQFF. Here the CDR3 DNA reads TGCGCCACCCTTTTGCTAGCGGGGGGTAACAATGAGCAGTTCTTC.